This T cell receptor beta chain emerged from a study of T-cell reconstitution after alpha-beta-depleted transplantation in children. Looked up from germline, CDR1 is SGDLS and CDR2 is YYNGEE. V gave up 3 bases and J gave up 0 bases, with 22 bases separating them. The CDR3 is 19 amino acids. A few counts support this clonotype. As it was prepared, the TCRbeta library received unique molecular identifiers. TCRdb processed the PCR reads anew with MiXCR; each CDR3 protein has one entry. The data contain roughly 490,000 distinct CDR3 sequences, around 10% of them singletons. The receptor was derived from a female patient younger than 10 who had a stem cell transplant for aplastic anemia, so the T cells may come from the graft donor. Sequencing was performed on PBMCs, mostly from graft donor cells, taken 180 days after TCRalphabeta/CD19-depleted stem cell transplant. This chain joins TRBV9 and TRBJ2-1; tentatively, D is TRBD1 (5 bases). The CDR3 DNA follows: TGTGCCAGCAGCGCCAGAAAGGACAAATTACGGTTCTCCTACAATGAGCAGTTCTTC. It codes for CASSARKDKLRFSYNEQFF.